This passage covers 20 T cell receptor beta chains from one sample sequenced in a study of blood T cell repertoires in COVID-19. Generated by immunoSEQ multiplex PCR, the TCRdb table keeps only in-frame clones and is missing some. There are around 200,000 clones in the sample; 80% to 90% occur only once, and less than 3.5% lies in the top ten. Sequencing used peripheral blood. The receptors were sampled from a man in his fifties or sixties with active or convalescent COVID-19.

The chain couples TRBV6-5 to TRBJ1-4; TRBD1 is a possible D gene (6 bases). Looked up from germline, CDR1 is MNHEY and CDR2 is SVGAGI. The V end was cut by 7 bases, the J end by 7 bases, with 16 bases between. The CDR3 has 14 residues. CDR3 in DNA: TGTGCCAGCAAACAGGGAGATCGGGGTGAAAAACTGTTTTTT. Its protein is CASKQGDRGEKLFF.

V and J are TRBV14 and TRBJ1-2, with 7 nucleotides matching TRBD1. Germline V gene data show CDR1 as SGHDN and CDR2 as FVKESK. This CDR3 has 13 residues. Trimming removed 5 bases from V and 8 bases from J; junction bases left unmatched: 8. CDR3 nucleotides: TGTGCCAGCAGCGAAACAGGGGTTGGGGGCTACACCTTC. This sequence encodes CASSETGVGGYTF.

This sequence joins TRBV7-3 and TRBJ2-7; the D gene is possibly TRBD2 (5 bases). CDR1 and CDR2 from the germline V gene are SGHTA and FQGTGA. The length of the CDR3 is 14 residues. Trimming pared 8 bases from V and 3 bases from J, leaving 17 bases between. The CDR3 loop reads CASPPREPYYEQYF. CDR3 nucleotide sequence: TGTGCCAGCCCCCCCCGGGAACCGTACTACGAGCAGTACTTC. Supplemented by reference TRBV7-3 and TRBJ2-7, the full variable domain reads GAGVSQTPSNKVTEKGKYVELRCDPISGHTALYWYRQSLGQGPEFLIYFQGTGAADDSGLPNDRFFAVRPEGSVSTLKIQRTERGDSAVYLCASPPREPYYEQYFGPGTRLTVT.

The chain combines TRBV28 with TRBJ1-6; a weak D match, TRBD1 (5 bases). The V and J ends lost 4 bases and 6 bases respectively, with 16 bases between them. Germline loops: CDR1 MDHEN, CDR2 SYDVKM. This CDR3 has 16 amino acids. The DNA for the CDR3 is TGTGCCAGCAGTTCCCCTCAGGGACTGATTAATTCACCCCTCCACTTT. Its protein product is CASSSPQGLINSPLHF.

The rearrangement uses TRBV9 and TRBJ2-1; D uncertain. V was trimmed by 0 bases and J by 7 bases, leaving 8 bases between them. Germline assignment: CDR1 SGDLS and CDR2 YYNGEE. The CDR3 totals 13 residues. This CDR3 is CASSVGGENEQFF. Written as DNA, the CDR3 is TGTGCCAGCAGCGTAGGAGGAGAAAATGAGCAGTTCTTC.

V usage is TRBV11-3 and J usage is TRBJ1-4; weak D call: TRBD1 (6 bases). Germline V lookup: CDR1 SGHNT, CDR2 YENEEA. The CDR3 sequence is 16 residues long. Trimming removed 2 bases from V and 4 bases from J, with 14 bases in between. CDR3 residues: CASSLIGTSFNEKLFF. The CDR3 nucleotides are TGTGCCAGCAGCTTAATAGGGACAAGCTTTAATGAAAAACTGTTTTTT. The full variable domain, in which reference TRBV11-3 and TRBJ1-4 provide the parts outside the CDR3, is EAGVVQSPRYKIIEKKQPVAFWCNPISGHNTLYWYLQNLGQGPELLIRYENEEAVDDSQLPKDRFSAERLKGVDSTLKIQPAELGDSAVYLCASSLIGTSFNEKLFFGSGTQLSVL.

This sequence joins TRBV2 and TRBJ1-5; the D is unclear. The CDR3 contains 13 residues. Trimming shortened V by 8 bases and J by 5 bases, and 13 bases separated the two germline ends. Germline V gene lookup returns CDR1 SNHLY and CDR2 FYNNEI. Written as DNA, the CDR3 is TGTGCCAGCCGATTAGCGCTTGATCAGCCCCAGCATTTT. It translates to CASRLALDQPQHF. Combining the CDR3 with reference TRBV2 and TRBJ1-5 gives the whole variable domain EPEVTQTPSHQVTQMGQEVILRCVPISNHLYFYWYRQILGQKVEFLVSFYNNEISEKSEIFDDQFSVERPDGSNFTLKIRSTKLEDSAMYFCASRLALDQPQHFGDGTRLSIL.

The chain carries TRBV18 and TRBJ1-2; D gene unclear. The V end was cut by 5 bases, the J end by 4 bases, with 11 bases between. The CDR3 is 13 amino acids. Germline CDR1 and CDR2: KGHSH and LQKENI. The CDR3 loop reads CASSVSGGYGYTF. CDR3 sequence (DNA): TGTGCCAGCTCAGTGAGCGGAGGCTATGGCTACACCTTC.

V usage is TRBV6-1 and J usage is TRBJ2-5; maybe TRBD2 (5 bases). The CDR3 is 14 amino acids. V was cut by 1 base and J by 3 bases, with 9 bases left in between. CDR1 and CDR2 (germline): MNHNS, SASEGT. The CDR3 sequence is CASSEGLTKETQYF. Here the CDR3 DNA reads TGTGCCAGCAGTGAAGGACTAACGAAAGAGACCCAGTACTTC.

The chain uses TRBV6-1 and TRBJ2-5; 7 bases are shared with TRBD2. From germline, CDR1 is MNHNS and CDR2 SASEGT. The trim removed 1 base at V and 5 bases at J, leaving 13 bases unmatched. This CDR3 spans 17 amino acids. Here the CDR3 DNA reads TGTGCCAGCAGTGAAGGGGGAGGGCTTTGGGATAGGGAGACCCAGTACTTC. Its protein product is CASSEGGGLWDRETQYF.

The chain recombines TRBV7-9 with TRBJ1-2; D might be TRBD1 (5 bases). Germline CDR1 SEHNR, CDR2 FQNEAQ (reference sequence). This CDR3 is 16 amino acids long. Trimming left V 5 bases short and J 6 bases short, with 22 bases between. CDR3 nucleotides: TGTGCCAGCAGCCCACCTGCCTTGGCAGGGCCCCATGGCTACACCTTC. It codes for CASSPPALAGPHGYTF. The variable domain in full, with the rest retrieved from reference TRBV7-9 and TRBJ1-2, is DTGVSQNPRHKITKRGQNVTFRCDPISEHNRLYWYRQTLGQGPEFLTYFQNEAQLEKSRLLSDRFSAERPKGSFSTLEIQRTEQGDSAMYLCASSPPALAGPHGYTFGSGTRLTVV.

The V and J genes are TRBV4-2 and TRBJ2-7, with TRBD1 matching 12 bases. Unmatched junction bases numbered 12, after V lost 4 bases and J lost 5 bases. The CDR3 totals 17 residues. Per the germline V gene, CDR1 is LGHNA and CDR2 is YNFKEQ. CDR3 sequence (DNA): TGTGCCAGCAGCCTAGGGGCGTTTGGGACAGGGGGCGACGAGCAGTACTTC. As protein: CASSLGAFGTGGDEQYF.

The chain couples TRBV9 to TRBJ2-7, with 11 nucleotides matching TRBD1. V was clipped by 2 bases and J by 3 bases; unmatched bases: 4. CDR1 and CDR2 (germline): SGDLS, YYNGEE. CDR3 size: 15 residues. The DNA for the CDR3 is TGTGCCAGCAGCGTCGGACAGGGGGCGATCTACGAGCAGTACTTC. Amino acid sequence: CASSVGQGAIYEQYF. The full variable domain, in which reference TRBV9 and TRBJ2-7 provide the parts outside the CDR3, is DSGVTQTPKHLITATGQRVTLRCSPRSGDLSVYWYQQSLDQGLQFLIQYYNGEERAKGNILERFSAQQFPDLHSELNLSSLELGDSALYFCASSVGQGAIYEQYFGPGTRLTVT.

The genes are TRBV11-2 and TRBJ2-2; no firm D call. The CDR3 is 14 amino acids. Trimming pared 5 bases from V and 4 bases from J, leaving 11 bases between. Per germline, CDR1 SGHAT and CDR2 FQNNGV. The CDR3 DNA is TGTGCCAGCAGCCTACCTCCTCCCACCGGGGAGCTGTTTTTT. Translating gives CASSLPPPTGELFF.

The chain recombines TRBV2 with TRBJ2-1; the match to TRBD2 covers 7 bases. Germline values: CDR1 SNHLY, CDR2 FYNNEI. The CDR3 contains 13 residues. J was trimmed by 8 bases and V by 8 bases; bases with no gene match: 9. CDR3 DNA sequence: TGTGCCAGCGGGGGGGGATGGGTCGATGAGCAGTTCTTC. It codes for CASGGGWVDEQFF.

This chain joins TRBV7-2 and TRBJ2-1; 16 nucleotides line up with TRBD2. Germline CDR1 reads SGHTA; CDR2 reads FQGNSA. V trimming: 4 bases; J trimming: 13 bases; junction bases outside the gene matches: 4. The CDR3 extends over 14 amino acids. CDR3 nucleotides: TGTGCCAGCAGCTCGGGACTAGCGGGGGGGCCACAGTTCTTC. This translates into CASSSGLAGGPQFF.

V is TRBV5-1 and J is TRBJ1-2; D call uncertain. Per the germline V gene, CDR1 is SGHRS and CDR2 is YFSETQ. The length of the CDR3 is 13 residues. V lost 4 bases and J 4 bases, leaving 11 bases between the germline ends. The CDR3 DNA reads as TGCGCCAGCAGCCGCCAGGTCCTCTATGGCTACACCTTC. This encodes CASSRQVLYGYTF.

The genes are TRBV27 and TRBJ2-5, with D perhaps matching TRBD1 (5 bases). The CDR3 has 13 amino acids. Germline V gives CDR1 MNHEY, CDR2 SMNVEV (reference sequence). Trimming removed 4 bases at V and 0 bases at J, with 6 bases between. The CDR3 loop reads CASSSGYQETQYF. The CDR3 nucleotides are TGTGCCAGCAGTTCAGGGTACCAAGAGACCCAGTACTTC.

The chain has TRBV11-2 and TRBJ1-1; TRBD1 might be the D (5 bases). The germline V gene encodes CDR1 SGHAT and CDR2 FQNNGV. CDR3 length equals 14 residues. Trimming took 1 base from V and 5 from J, leaving 11 bases between them. DNA for the CDR3: TGTGCCAGCAGCTTAGGACAGATTAATACTGAAGCTTTCTTT. Translation: CASSLGQINTEAFF. The full variable domain, in which reference TRBV11-2 and TRBJ1-1 provide the parts outside the CDR3, is EAGVAQSPRYKIIEKRQSVAFWCNPISGHATLYWYQQILGQGPKLLIQFQNNGVVDDSQLPKDRFSAERLKGVDSTLKIQPAKLEDSAVYLCASSLGQINTEAFFGQGTRLTVV.

This clone was counted a few times. This rearrangement joins TRBV5-4 to TRBJ2-5; 14 positions match TRBD2. V was pared by 6 bases and J by 4 bases, with 5 bases of the junction left unmatched. The V gene's germline CDR1 is SGHNT and CDR2 YYREEE (reference sequence). The CDR3 contains 15 residues. The CDR3 spells CASTRLAGGGETQYF. In DNA, the CDR3 is TGTGCCAGCACCAGACTAGCGGGAGGGGGAGAGACCCAGTACTTC.